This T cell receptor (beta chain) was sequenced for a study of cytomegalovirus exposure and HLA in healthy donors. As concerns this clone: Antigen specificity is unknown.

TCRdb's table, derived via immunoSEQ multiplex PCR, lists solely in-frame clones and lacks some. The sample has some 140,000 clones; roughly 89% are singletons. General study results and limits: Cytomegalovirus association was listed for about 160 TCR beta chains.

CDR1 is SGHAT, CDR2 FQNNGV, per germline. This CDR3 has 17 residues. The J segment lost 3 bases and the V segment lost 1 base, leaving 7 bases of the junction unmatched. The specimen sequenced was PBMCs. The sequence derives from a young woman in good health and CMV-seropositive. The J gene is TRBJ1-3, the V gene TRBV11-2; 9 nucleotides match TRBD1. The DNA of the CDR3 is TGTGCCAGCAGCTTAGCCACCGGGACAGGGATTGGAAACACCATATATTTT. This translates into CASSLATGTGIGNTIYF. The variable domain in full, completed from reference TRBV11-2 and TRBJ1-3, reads EAGVAQSPRYKIIEKRQSVAFWCNPISGHATLYWYQQILGQGPKLLIQFQNNGVVDDSQLPKDRFSAERLKGVDSTLKIQPAKLEDSAVYLCASSLATGTGIGNTIYFGEGSWLTVV.